The next 8 T cell receptor beta chains were all read from a single sample in a study of T-cell reconstitution after alpha-beta-depleted transplantation in children. Unique molecular identifiers were incorporated into the prepared TCRbeta library. TCRdb called the PCR reads again in MiXCR, with one record for every CDR3 protein. This sample has hundreds of thousands of distinct CDR3 sequences; about 15% occur once, and the top ten carry around 45%. Sequences were derived from PBMCs, mostly from graft donor cells, sampled 360 days after TCRalphabeta/CD19-depleted stem cell transplant. The source of these receptors is a male patient between 2 and 10 years old who had a stem cell transplant for acute lymphoblastic leukemia, so the T cells may come from the graft donor.

This clonotype has ten or more counts. This chain links TRBV4-2 with TRBJ1-1; no clear D. Trimming removed 4 bases at V and 1 base at J, with 7 bases between. From germline, CDR1 is LGHNA and CDR2 YNFKEQ. The CDR3 is made up of 13 amino acids. CDR3 sequence (DNA): TGTGCCAGCAGCCCCCTTGGGAACACTGAAGCTTTCTTT. Translated: CASSPLGNTEAFF.

The chain has TRBV10-3 and TRBJ2-7, with no clear D. The germline gives CDR1 ENHRY, CDR2 SYGVKD. This CDR3 spans 10 amino acids. V was trimmed by 9 bases and J by 12 bases, leaving 15 bases between them. The CDR3 sequence: CAIGPVGGYF. The CDR3 region has the DNA TGTGCCATTGGTCCGGTCGGCGGGTACTTC.

V usage is TRBV13 and J usage is TRBJ1-4; 9 nucleotides match TRBD1. This CDR3 spans 16 amino acids. CDR1 and CDR2 from the germline V gene are PRHDT and FYEKMQ (reference sequence). V was clipped by 6 bases and J by 5 bases; unmatched bases: 10. CDR3 sequence: CASRVQGAGRNEKLFF. In DNA form, the CDR3 reads TGTGCCAGCAGGGTACAGGGGGCAGGCAGAAATGAAAAACTGTTTTTT.

V usage is TRBV12-3 or TRBV12-4 and J usage is TRBJ2-5, with D tentatively TRBD1 (6 bases). CDR3 length: 16 amino acids. V lost 4 bases to trimming and J lost 2 bases, with 17 bases between them. CDR3 amino acids: CASSSRTGYFQETQYF. CDR3 nucleotides: TGTGCCAGCAGTTCACGAACAGGGTATTTTCAAGAGACCCAGTACTTC.

The J gene is TRBJ1-2, the V gene TRBV5-1; 8 bases match TRBD1. This CDR3 is 14 amino acids long. J was trimmed by 4 bases and V by 3 bases; bases with no gene match: 5. The germline gives CDR1 SGHRS, CDR2 YFSETQ. As DNA, the CDR3 is TGCGCCAGCAGCTACGACAGGGGCAGCTATGGCTACACCTTC. It encodes CASSYDRGSYGYTF. Full variable domain (outside the CDR3, taken from reference TRBV5-1 and TRBJ1-2): KAGVTQTPRYLIKTRGQQVTLSCSPISGHRSVSWYQQTPGQGLQFLFEYFSETQRNKGNFPGRFSGRQFSNSRSEMNVSTLELGDSALYLCASSYDRGSYGYTFGSGTRLTVV.

This clonotype was seen a few times. The rearrangement uses TRBV10-3 and TRBJ2-5; 10 positions match TRBD1. V trimming: 3 bases; J trimming: 1 base; junction bases outside the gene matches: 2. The CDR3 runs to 15 residues. Looked up from germline, CDR1 is ENHRY and CDR2 is SYGVKD. CDR3 protein: CAISEDRGLQETQYF. The CDR3 DNA sequence: TGTGCCATCAGTGAAGACAGGGGGCTCCAAGAGACCCAGTACTTC.

The J gene is TRBJ2-3, the V gene TRBV7-9, with TRBD2 matching over 7 bases. Looked up from germline, CDR1 is SEHNR and CDR2 is FQNEAQ (reference sequence). The CDR3 spans 15 residues. J was trimmed by 4 bases and V by 5 bases; bases with no gene match: 9. The CDR3 DNA reads as TGTGCCAGCAGCCCCGGGACTACCCTGCCAGATACGCAGTATTTT. Encoded protein: CASSPGTTLPDTQYF.

The gene calls are TRBV6-2 or TRBV6-3 and TRBJ2-1; maybe TRBD1 (6 bases). V lost 10 bases to trimming and J lost 5 bases, with 15 bases between them. The V gene's germline CDR1 is MNHEY and CDR2 SVGEGT. This CDR3 contains 13 residues. The CDR3: CATADSKDNEQFF. The CDR3 DNA is TGTGCCACCGCGGACAGTAAAGACAATGAGCAGTTCTTC.